This record concerns one T cell receptor (beta chain) sequence. The antigen is not known. This sample is part of a study of CXCR3-negative and CXCR3-positive naive CD8 T cells. General study results and limits: Sequencing showed both naive subsets with comparably high diversity, and memory CD8+ cells much lower. Naive subsets displayed similar surface CD5, and TCR strength was inferred from TRB CDR3 properties. The TRB CDR3s that CXCR3-positive naive cells carried were more hydrophobic than those of CXCR3-negative naive cells.

Triplicates of about 300,000 cells were sorted from each CD8+ T cell subset. UMI-tagged TRB cDNA libraries were built via 5' RACE. With the 5' RACE reads reprocessed, TCRdb shows one record per CDR3 protein and no DNA. Across about 130,000 distinct CDR3 sequences, the top ten clones capture under 0.5% of the sample. CDR3 length: 13 amino acids. The clonotype originates from a human donor in good health. Some clones in this sample may be carry-over from other donors' samples. Sequencing input: naive CXCR3- CD8+ T cells from blood. Subset meaning: CD45RO-CCR7+CD27+CD95- naive CD8+ T cells lacking CXCR3 (TNR3-). This chain connects TRBV12-3 or TRBV12-4 to TRBJ2-7; TCRdb's D gene call, TRBD1, goes unchecked for lack of DNA. The CDR3: CASSRQRILEQYF.